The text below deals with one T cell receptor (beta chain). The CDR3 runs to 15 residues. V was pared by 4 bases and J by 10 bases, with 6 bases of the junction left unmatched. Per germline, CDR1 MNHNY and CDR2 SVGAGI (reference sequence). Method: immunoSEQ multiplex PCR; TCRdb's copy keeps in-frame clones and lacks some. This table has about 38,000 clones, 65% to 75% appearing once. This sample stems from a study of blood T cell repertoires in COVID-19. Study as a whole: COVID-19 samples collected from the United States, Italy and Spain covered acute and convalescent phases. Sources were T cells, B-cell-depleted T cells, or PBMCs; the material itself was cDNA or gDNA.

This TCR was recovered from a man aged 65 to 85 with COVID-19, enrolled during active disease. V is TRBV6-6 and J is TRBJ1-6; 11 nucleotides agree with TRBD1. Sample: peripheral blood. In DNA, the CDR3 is TGTGCCAGCAGTTTGGACAGGGGGCGAGGATCACCCCTCCACTTT. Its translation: CASSLDRGRGSPLHF.